Listed below are T cell receptor beta chains from one sample, sequenced in a study of regulatory T cells in long-lasting Graves disease. TCRdb re-called the multiplex PCR reads through MiXCR, storing one row per CDR3 protein. The table lists about 430,000 distinct CDR3 sequences, approximately 16% of them singletons. These data were also reused for a study on T cells in Graves' hyperthyroidism and ophthalmopathy.

The sequenced sample was peripheral blood mononuclear cells (PBMCs), obtained at new diagnosis, from a patient treated with antithyroid drugs. These TCRs come from a middle-aged woman with Graves disease. CDR3s include the opening cysteine and the closing phenylalanine or tryptophan. The D gene is left open where the match is weak. Clone sizes are given selectively: once, few, many, or a class where the clone is expanded.

len	v_gene	d_gene	abundance	j_gene	CDR3aa	CDR3nt
12	TRBV11-3	TRBD1	few	TRBJ2-2	CATGGQTGELFF	TGTGCCACAGGGGGTCAGACCGGGGAGCTGTTTTTT
14	TRBV24-1	TRBD2	many	TRBJ2-1	CATSDSGLGDEQFF	TGTGCCACCAGCGACTCGGGACTAGGAGATGAGCAGTTCTTC
13	TRBV3-1	TRBD2	many	TRBJ2-7	CASSAGGSYEQYF	TGTGCCAGCAGTGCGGGAGGTTCCTACGAGCAGTACTTC
15	TRBV20-1	TRBD2	-	TRBJ2-7	CSAKKPGLAFAEQYF	TGCAGTGCTAAAAAACCGGGACTAGCGTTCGCCGAGCAGTACTTC
15	TRBV25-1	TRBD1	few	TRBJ2-6	CASAGGNSGANVLTF	TGTGCCAGCGCAGGGGGCAACTCTGGGGCCAACGTCCTGACTTTC
17	TRBV20-1	TRBD2	many	TRBJ2-3	CSARVISSGLATDTQYF	TGCAGTGCTAGAGTAATTAGTTCAGGACTAGCGACAGATACGCAGTATTTT
17	TRBV3-1	TRBD1	many	TRBJ2-3	CASSQGQGGGSTDTQYF	TGTGCCAGCAGCCAGGGACAGGGTGGTGGTAGCACAGATACGCAGTATTTT
15	TRBV7-8	-	few	TRBJ2-2	CASSDYGVSAGELFF	TGTGCCAGCAGCGACTATGGGGTTAGTGCCGGGGAGCTGTTTTTT
15	TRBV11-2	TRBD2	many	TRBJ2-3	CASSSRLAGGDTQYF	TGTGCCAGCAGCTCTAGACTAGCGGGGGGAGATACGCAGTATTTT
17	TRBV5-4	-	-	TRBJ1-2	CASRRRGGRFSNYGYTF	TGTGCCAGCAGGCGACGGGGGGGGAGGTTCTCTAACTATGGCTACACCTTC
15	TRBV10-2	-	-	TRBJ1-6	CASSEGELYNSPLHF	TGCGCCAGCAGCGAAGGGGAATTATATAATTCACCCCTCCACTTT
14	TRBV4-1	TRBD2	-	TRBJ2-3	CASSLTGREDTQYF	TGCGCCAGCAGCTTAACTGGGAGGGAAGATACGCAGTATTTT
13	TRBV5-1	-	many	TRBJ2-3	CASSGDNTDTQYF	TGCGCCAGCAGTGGGGACAACACAGATACGCAGTATTTT
16	TRBV12-3/TRBV12-4	TRBD2	-	TRBJ2-1	CASSPTSGIANNEQFF	TGTGCCAGCAGTCCGACTAGCGGGATCGCGAATAATGAGCAGTTCTTC
14	TRBV24-1	-	many	TRBJ2-2	CATSDRTSTGELFF	TGTGCCACCAGTGACAGGACGTCGACCGGGGAGCTGTTTTTT
13	TRBV2	-	many	TRBJ2-5	CASSEFPQETQYF	TGTGCCAGCAGTGAGTTCCCCCAAGAGACCCAGTACTTC
13	TRBV24-1	-	many	TRBJ2-5	CATSDARVETQYF	TGTGCCACCAGTGACGCTCGGGTGGAGACCCAGTACTTC
18	TRBV27	-	-	TRBJ1-4	CASSRRVRSAGANEKLFF	TGTGCCAGCAGTCGGAGGGTAAGAAGCGCCGGGGCTAATGAAAAACTGTTTTTT
12	TRBV6-5	-	few	TRBJ2-5	CASSYMRETQYF	TGTGCCAGCAGTTACATGCGGGAGACCCAGTACTTC
13	TRBV30	-	many	TRBJ1-2	CAWSTNGVGGYTF	TGTGCCTGGAGTACTAACGGGGTGGGTGGCTACACCTTC
15	TRBV11-2	TRBD1	many	TRBJ1-1	CASSASGTGFTEAFF	TGTGCCAGCAGCGCCTCCGGGACAGGGTTCACTGAAGCTTTCTTT